This TCR beta chain was sequenced for a study of beta chain features in type 1 diabetes. Notes on the study in general: Shorter TCRB CDR3s, moderately but significantly so, marked every one of the four CD4+ subsets in Type 1 diabetes patients.

On this clone: No antigen is known for it.

Of the isolated RNA, all was reverse transcribed, and so the sequenced material was expressed TCRB transcripts. Generated by immunoSEQ multiplex PCR, the TCRdb table keeps only in-frame clones and is missing some. The sample holds under 300,000 clones, approximately 15% seen once. CDR1 and CDR2 (germline): SGDLS, YYNGEE. The CDR3 covers 15 residues. The V end lost 4 bases, the J end lost 0 bases, and 12 bases lay between the germline ends. V usage is TRBV9 and J usage is TRBJ2-3, with a tentative D call TRBD2 (6 bases). Sequencing was carried out using naive CD4+ T cells from blood. The clonotype was recovered from a man aged 25 to 40 with type 1 diabetes. The CDR3 DNA reads TGTGCCAGCAGCCCACTGCGGGACAGCACAGATACGCAGTATTTT. Translated: CASSPLRDSTDTQYF.